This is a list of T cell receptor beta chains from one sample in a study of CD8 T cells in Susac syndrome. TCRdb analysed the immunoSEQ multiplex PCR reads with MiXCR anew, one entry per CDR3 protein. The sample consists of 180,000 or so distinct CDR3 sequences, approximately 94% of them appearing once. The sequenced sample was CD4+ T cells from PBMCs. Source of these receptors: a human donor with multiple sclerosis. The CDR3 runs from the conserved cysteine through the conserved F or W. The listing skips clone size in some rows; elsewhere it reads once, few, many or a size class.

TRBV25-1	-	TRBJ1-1	CASSEWVIGTGSAFF
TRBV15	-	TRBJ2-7	CATSSISTGLDYEQYF
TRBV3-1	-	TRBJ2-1	CASREFRGGSDEQFF
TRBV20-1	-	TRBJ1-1	CSAPATEAFF
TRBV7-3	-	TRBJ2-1	CASSLKRTSRYNEQFF
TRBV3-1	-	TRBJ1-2	CASSQGRTAFGYTF
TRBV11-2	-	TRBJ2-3	CASSFLASVGGGDTQYF
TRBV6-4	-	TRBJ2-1	CASSDGTRPYNEQFF
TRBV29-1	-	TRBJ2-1	CSVEAYYNEQFF
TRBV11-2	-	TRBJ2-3	CASSLYREDTQYF
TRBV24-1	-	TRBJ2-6	CATSARRAPRRLTGANVLTF
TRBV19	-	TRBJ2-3	CASSLVGTYTDTQYF
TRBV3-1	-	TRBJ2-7	CASRDRTGSYEQYF
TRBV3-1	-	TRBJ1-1	CASSQGWDSEAFF
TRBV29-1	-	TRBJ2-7	CSVGTPATEQYF
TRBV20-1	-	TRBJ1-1	CSASGGWNTEAFF
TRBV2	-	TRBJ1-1	CASSSNRGNTEAFF
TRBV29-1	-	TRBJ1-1	CSVGMAGWGTEAFF
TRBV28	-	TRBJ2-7	CASSITGNAYEQYF
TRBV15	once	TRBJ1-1	CATSRQGSDEAFF
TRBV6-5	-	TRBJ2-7	CASSRDRDEQYF
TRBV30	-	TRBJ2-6	CAWNRDRVSGANVLTF
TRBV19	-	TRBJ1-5	CASRGEAGNQPQHF
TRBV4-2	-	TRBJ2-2	CASSFPGGTTGELFF
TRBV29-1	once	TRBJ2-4	CSVHEGGDIQYF
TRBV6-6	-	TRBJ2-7	CASSYWGNTNEQYF
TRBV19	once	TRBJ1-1	CASRRVAEAFF
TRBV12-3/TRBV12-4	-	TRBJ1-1	CASSFGVYVTEAFF
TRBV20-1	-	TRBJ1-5	CSARERGGGNQPQHF